The clone carrying this T cell receptor beta chain was seen just once. As yet, its antigen is unknown. Treatment specified: 15 to 20 received Ad26.COV2.S at low or high dose, single or two shots; several received placebo; per-sample allocation not given. Samples came from day 63 after the first vaccine or placebo injection. The data were taken from a study of Ad26.COV2.S vaccination and SARS-CoV-2 variants. On the study more broadly: Sample donor was a member of the COV1001 Ad26.COV2.S trial arm. Whole-study findings and limits: TCR breadth and depth analyses may have underestimated total T cell responses.

This CDR3 spans 15 amino acids. Germline lookup yields CDR1 SGHNT and CDR2 YENEEA. Trimming at V came to 5 bases and at J to 0 bases, leaving 5 bases not matched to a gene. Sequencing was performed with immunoSEQ multiplex PCR; in TCRdb, only in-frame clones are kept and a portion is missing. The data show roughly 700,000 clones, about 89% seen once. This clonotype was obtained from a person aged 18-65 years who received the Ad26.COV2.S COVID-19 vaccine or a placebo. This specimen consisted of peripheral blood, obtained in a trial of Ad26.COV2.S vaccine versus placebo. The chain has TRBV11-3 and TRBJ2-3, with 7 nucleotides matching TRBD1. CDR3 sequence: CASSPRTGSTDTQYF. The CDR3 nucleotides read TGTGCCAGCAGCCCGCGGACAGGTAGCACAGATACGCAGTATTTT.